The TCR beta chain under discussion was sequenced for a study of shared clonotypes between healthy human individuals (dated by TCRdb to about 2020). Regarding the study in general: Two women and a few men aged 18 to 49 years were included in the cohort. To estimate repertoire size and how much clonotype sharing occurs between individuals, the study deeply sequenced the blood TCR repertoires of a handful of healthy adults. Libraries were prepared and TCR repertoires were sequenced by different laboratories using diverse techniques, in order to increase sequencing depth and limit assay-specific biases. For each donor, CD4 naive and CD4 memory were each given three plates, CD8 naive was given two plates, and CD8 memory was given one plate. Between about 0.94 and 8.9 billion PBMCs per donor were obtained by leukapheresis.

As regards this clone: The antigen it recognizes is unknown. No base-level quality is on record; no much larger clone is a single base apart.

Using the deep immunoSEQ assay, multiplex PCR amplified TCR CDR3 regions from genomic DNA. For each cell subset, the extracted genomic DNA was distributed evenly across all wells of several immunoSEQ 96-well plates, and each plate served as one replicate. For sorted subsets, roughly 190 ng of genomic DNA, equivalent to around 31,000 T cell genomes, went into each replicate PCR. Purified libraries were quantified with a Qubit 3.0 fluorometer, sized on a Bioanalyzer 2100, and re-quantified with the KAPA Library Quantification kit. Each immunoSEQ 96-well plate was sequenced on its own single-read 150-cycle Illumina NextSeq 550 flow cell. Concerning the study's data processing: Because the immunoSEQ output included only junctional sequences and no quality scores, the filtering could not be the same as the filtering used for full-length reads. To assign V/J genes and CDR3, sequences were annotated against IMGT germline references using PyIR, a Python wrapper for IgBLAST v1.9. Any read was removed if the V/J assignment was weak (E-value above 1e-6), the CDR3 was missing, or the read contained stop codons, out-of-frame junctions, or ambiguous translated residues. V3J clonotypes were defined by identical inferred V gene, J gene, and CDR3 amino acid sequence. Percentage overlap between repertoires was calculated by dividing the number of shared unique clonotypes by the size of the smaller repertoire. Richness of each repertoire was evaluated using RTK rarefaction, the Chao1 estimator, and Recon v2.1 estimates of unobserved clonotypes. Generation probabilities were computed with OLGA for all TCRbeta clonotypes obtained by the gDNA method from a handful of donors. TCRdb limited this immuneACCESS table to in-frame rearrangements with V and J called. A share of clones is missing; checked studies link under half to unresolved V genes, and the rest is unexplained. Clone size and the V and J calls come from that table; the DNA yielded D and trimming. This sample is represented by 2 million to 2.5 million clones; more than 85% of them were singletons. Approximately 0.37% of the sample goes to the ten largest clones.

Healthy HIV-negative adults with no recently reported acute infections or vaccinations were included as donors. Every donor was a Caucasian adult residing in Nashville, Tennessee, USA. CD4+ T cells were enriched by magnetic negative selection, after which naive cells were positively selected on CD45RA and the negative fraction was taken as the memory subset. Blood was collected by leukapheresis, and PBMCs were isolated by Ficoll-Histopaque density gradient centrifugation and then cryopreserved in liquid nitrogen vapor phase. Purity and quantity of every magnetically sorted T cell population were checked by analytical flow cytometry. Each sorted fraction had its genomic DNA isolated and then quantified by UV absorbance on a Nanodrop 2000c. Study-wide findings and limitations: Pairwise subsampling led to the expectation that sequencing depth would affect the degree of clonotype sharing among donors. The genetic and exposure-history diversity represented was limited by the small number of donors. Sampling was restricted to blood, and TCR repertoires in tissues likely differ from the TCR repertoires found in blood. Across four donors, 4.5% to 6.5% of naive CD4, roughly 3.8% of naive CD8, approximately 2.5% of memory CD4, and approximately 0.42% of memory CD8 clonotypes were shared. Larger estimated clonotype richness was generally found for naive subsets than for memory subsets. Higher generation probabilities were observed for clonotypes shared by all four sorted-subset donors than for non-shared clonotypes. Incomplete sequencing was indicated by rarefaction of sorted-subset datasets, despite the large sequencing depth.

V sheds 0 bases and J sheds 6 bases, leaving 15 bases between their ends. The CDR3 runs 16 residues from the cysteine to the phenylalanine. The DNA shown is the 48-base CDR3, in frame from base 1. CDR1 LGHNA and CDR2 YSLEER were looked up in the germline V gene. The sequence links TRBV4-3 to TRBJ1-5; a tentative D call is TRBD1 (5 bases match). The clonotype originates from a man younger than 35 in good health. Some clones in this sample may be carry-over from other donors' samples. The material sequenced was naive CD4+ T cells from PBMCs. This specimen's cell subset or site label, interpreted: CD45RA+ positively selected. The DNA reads TGCGCCAGCAGCCAAGATCGTGGGGGGATGGGTCAGCCCCAGCATTTT. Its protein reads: CASSQDRGGMGQPQHF.